The subject of this entry is one TCR beta chain. Its specificity is not known. The germline V gene has CDR1 KGHSH and CDR2 LQKENI. The CDR3 is made up of 15 amino acids. Deletions cut 8 bases from V and 7 bases from J, with 21 bases between. Regarding time point: week 35, safety follow-up. The investigators gave 300 ug of mutant IDH1 20-mer peptide in each vaccine dose, together with topical imiquimod. At weeks 1, 3, 5, 7, 11, 15, 19 and 23, patients received a vaccination, eight in all. This specimen comes from a study of a mutant IDH1 vaccine in newly diagnosed glioma. Study context: Earlier care involved radiotherapy, temozolomide, or both, and the majority received both.

The method was immunoSEQ multiplex PCR; TCRdb's version includes in-frame clones alone and lacks a portion of them. The sample comprises tens of thousands of clones, around 80% of which are singletons, and more than 6.5% rests with the top ten. This clonotype was sampled from a man aged 50 to 60 with glioma. The chain has TRBV18 and TRBJ2-1, with D perhaps TRBD1 (6 bases). Sequences were derived from PBMCs, sampled from a glioma patient whose treatment included an IDH1 peptide vaccine. CDR3 residues: CASTMDSGALNEQFF. The CDR3 DNA sequence: TGTGCCAGCACTATGGACAGTGGAGCCCTTAATGAGCAGTTCTTC.